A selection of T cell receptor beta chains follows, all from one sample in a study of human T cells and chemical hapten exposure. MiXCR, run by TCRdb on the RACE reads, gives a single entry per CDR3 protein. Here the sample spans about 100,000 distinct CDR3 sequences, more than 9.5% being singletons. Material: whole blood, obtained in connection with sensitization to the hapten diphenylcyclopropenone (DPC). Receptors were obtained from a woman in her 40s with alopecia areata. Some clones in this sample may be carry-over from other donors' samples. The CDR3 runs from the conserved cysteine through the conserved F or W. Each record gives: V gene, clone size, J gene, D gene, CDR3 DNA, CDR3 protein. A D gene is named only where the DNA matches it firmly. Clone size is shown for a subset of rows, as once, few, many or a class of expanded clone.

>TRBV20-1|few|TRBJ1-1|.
TGCAGTGCTACGGCGGGGGTAACTCCGCCGAACACTGAAGCTTTCTTT
CSATAGVTPPNTEAFF
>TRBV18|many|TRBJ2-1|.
TGTGCCAGCTCACCTTTACCGGGGCAGGGGAGCAATGAGCAGTTCTTC
CASSPLPGQGSNEQFF
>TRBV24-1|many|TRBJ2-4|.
TGTGCCACCGCTACCCAGCGGGTAAACAAAAACATTCAGTACTTC
CATATQRVNKNIQYF
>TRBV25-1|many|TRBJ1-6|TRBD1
TGTGCCAGCAGTGAACCCCTCCGGCCAGGGGGACATTCACCCCTCCACTTT
CASSEPLRPGGHSPLHF
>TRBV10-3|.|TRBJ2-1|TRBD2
TGTGCCATCAGTGAGTCTGCGAGCGGGGTGGATGAGCAGTTCTTC
CAISESASGVDEQFF
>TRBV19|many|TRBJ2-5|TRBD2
TGTGCCAGTAGTGCGACTAGCCGGGAAGAGACCCAGTACTTC
CASSATSREETQYF
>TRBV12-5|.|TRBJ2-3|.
TGTGCTAGTGCCTCTGTTGCAGATACGCAGTATTTT
CASASVADTQYF
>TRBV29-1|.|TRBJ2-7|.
TGCAGCGTTGAAGCCAGCTACGAGCAGTACTTC
CSVEASYEQYF
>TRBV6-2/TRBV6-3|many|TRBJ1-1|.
TGTGCCAGCAGTGAGAGGGCTGAAGCTTTCTTT
CASSERAEAFF
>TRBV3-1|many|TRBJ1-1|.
TGTGCCAGCAGCTCAGAGGAGATGAACACTGAAGCTTTCTTT
CASSSEEMNTEAFF
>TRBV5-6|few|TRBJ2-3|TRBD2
TGTGCCAGCAGCGGAAGCGGGGGGGCGTGGGATACGCAGTATTTT
CASSGSGGAWDTQYF
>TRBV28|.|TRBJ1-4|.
TGTGCCAGCAGTACATACTCGGACAGTCGGGCAGGCGAAAAACTGTTTTTT
CASSTYSDSRAGEKLFF
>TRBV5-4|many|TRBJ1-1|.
TGCGCCACAATAGAGGGTTCGGGCACTGAAGCTTTCTTT
CATIEGSGTEAFF
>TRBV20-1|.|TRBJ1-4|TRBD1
TGCAGTGCTAGACCGGACAGGGGGGCGACTAATGAAAAACTGTTTTTT
CSARPDRGATNEKLFF
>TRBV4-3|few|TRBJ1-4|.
TGCGCCAGCAGCCAAGGCTCTGGATCGGTCCGCTCAGGTGAAAAACTGTTTTTT
CASSQGSGSVRSGEKLFF
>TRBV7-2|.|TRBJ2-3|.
TGTGCCAGCAGCTTAGTAGGGGGAGGAGATACGCAGTATTTT
CASSLVGGGDTQYF
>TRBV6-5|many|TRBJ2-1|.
TGTGCCAGCAGCCGCTCAGCACTTTTCAGCTCCTACAATGAGCAGTTCTTC
CASSRSALFSSYNEQFF
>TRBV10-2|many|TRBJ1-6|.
TGCGCCAGCAGTGACATGGGGCGACCCCTCCACTTT
CASSDMGRPLHF
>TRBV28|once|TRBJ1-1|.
TGTGCCACCAAGGGTTCGGGAACTGAAGCTCTCTTT
CATKGSGTEALF
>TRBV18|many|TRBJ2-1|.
TGTGCCAGCTCACCACTACTAGGCAATGAGCAGTTCTTC
CASSPLLGNEQFF
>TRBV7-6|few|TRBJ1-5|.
TGTGCCAGCAGCACCGAGACCAGGGAGGCCAATCAGCCCCAGCATTTT
CASSTETREANQPQHF
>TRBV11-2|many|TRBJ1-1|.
TGTGCCAGCAGCCAACCAGGTACTGAAGCTTTCTTT
CASSQPGTEAFF
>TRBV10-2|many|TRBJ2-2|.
TGCGCCAGCAGCCAAAGCACCGGGGAGCTGTTTTTT
CASSQSTGELFF
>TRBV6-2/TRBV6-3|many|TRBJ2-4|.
TGTGCCAGCAGTTACTGGGGACCAGGGGAAAACATTCAGTACTTC
CASSYWGPGENIQYF
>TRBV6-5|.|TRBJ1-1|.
TGTGCCAGCAGTTCCCCGAGCGGGGGGGTAAACACTGAAGCTTTCTTT
CASSSPSGGVNTEAFF
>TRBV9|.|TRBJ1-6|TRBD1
TGTGCCAGCAGCGTCGGGACAGGGGGTAATTCACCCCTCCACTTT
CASSVGTGGNSPLHF
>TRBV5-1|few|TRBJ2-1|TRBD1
TGCGCCAGCAGCTTGGGGGGACAGAAATTACTCTCCAATGAGCAGTTCTTC
CASSLGGQKLLSNEQFF
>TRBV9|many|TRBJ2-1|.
TGTGCCAGCAGCGTAGATAGCATCTTATACAATGAGCAGTTCTTC
CASSVDSILYNEQFF
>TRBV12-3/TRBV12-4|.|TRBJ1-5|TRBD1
TGTGCCAGCAGTTATCGCGCAGGGGGGGGAAATCAGCCCCAGCATTTT
CASSYRAGGGNQPQHF
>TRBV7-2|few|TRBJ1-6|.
TGTGCCAGCAGCTTGGAGACACCGCGGTCCCTCCACTTT
CASSLETPRSLHF
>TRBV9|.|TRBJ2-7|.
TGTGCCAGCAGCACCCGAGGGGGGACCTACGAGCAGTACTTC
CASSTRGGTYEQYF
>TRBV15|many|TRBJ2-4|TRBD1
TGTGCCACCAGCAGATCCGGACAGGGGGTAGCCAAAAACATTCAGTACTTC
CATSRSGQGVAKNIQYF
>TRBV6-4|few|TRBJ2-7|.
TGCCCCTTTGGGCCGGAGGCCCTCTACGAGCAGTACTTC
CPFGPEALYEQYF
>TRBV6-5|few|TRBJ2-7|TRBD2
TGTGCCAGCAGCCGAGTCGGGGGGATCTACGAGCAGTACTTC
CASSRVGGIYEQYF
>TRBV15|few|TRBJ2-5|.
TGTGCCACCAGCAGTGCTCTGGATTCTATCTTAGAGACCCAGTACTTC
CATSSALDSILETQYF
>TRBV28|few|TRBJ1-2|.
TGTGCCAGCAGCCCACAGCGGACCTATGGCTACACCTTC
CASSPQRTYGYTF
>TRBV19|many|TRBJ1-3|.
TGTGCCAGTAGTGGAGTCAGCCGTGGAAACACCATATATTTT
CASSGVSRGNTIYF
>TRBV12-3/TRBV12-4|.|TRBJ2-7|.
TGTGCCAGCAGTGGCGGGGTTTGGCCCTACGAGCAGTACTTC
CASSGGVWPYEQYF
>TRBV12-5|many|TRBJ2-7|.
TGTGCTAGTGGTTTGGAGATGGGGGGTTACGAGCAGTACTTC
CASGLEMGGYEQYF
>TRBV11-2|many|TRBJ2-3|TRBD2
TGTGCCAGCAGCTTAACTAGCGGACCCACCACAGATACGCAGTATTTT
CASSLTSGPTTDTQYF
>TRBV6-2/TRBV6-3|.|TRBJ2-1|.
TGTGCCAGCAGTGAGCGGATTCTCAATGAGCAGTTCTTC
CASSERILNEQFF
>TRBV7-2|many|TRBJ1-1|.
TGTGCCAGCAGCTTAAGCAGGGGTACTGAAGCTTTCTTT
CASSLSRGTEAFF